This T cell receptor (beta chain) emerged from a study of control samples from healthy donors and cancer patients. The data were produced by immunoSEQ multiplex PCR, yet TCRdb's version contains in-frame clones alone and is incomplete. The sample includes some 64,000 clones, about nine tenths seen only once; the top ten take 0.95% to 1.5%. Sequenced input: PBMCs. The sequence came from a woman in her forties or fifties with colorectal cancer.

This CDR3 reads CASTVGVNQPQHF. CDR3 coding DNA: TGTGCCAGCACAGTGGGTGTCAATCAGCCCCAGCATTTT. The chain couples TRBV2 to TRBJ1-5; D uncertain. The CDR3 covers 13 residues. V lost 7 bases to trimming and J lost 3 bases, with 10 bases between them. Per germline, CDR1 SNHLY and CDR2 FYNNEI.